This T cell receptor beta chain originates from a study of persistence of HIV-infected CD4 T cells. Cells were stimulated nonspecifically with anti-CD3/anti-CD28 magnetic beads. Sorting selected CD4+ T cells upregulating both CD40 ligand and CD69. Between the trimmed V and J ends, which lost 0 bases and 10 bases, there was a span of 10 bases. Per the germline V gene, CDR1 is LGHDT and CDR2 is YNNKEL (reference sequence). The CDR3 has 14 amino acids. With regard to this clone: Its antigen is undetermined.

The immunoSEQ assay was version 4, run in survey mode. The method was immunoSEQ multiplex PCR; TCRdb's version includes in-frame clones alone and lacks a portion of them. The sample includes some 49,000 clones, 80% to 90% of them seen just once. V usage is TRBV3-1 (or the pseudogene TRBV3-2) and J usage is TRBJ1-6; TRBD1 might be the D (6 bases). Sequences were derived from CD4+ T cells sorted from PBMCs after approximately 19-hour stimulation, sampled from a patient who received antiretroviral therapy. This sequence originates from an adult woman with HIV who was CMV-seropositive. This chain's CDR3 is CASSQDGGRSPLHF. The CDR3 coding sequence is TGTGCCAGCAGCCAAGATGGGGGCCGGTCACCCCTCCACTTT.